Detailed here is one TCR beta chain. The antigen remains undetermined. CD4+ cell separation produced CD45RA+ naive and CD45RA-negative memory subsets. This sample is part of a study of shared clonotypes between healthy human individuals. Whole-study context: Aged between 18 and 49, the donors were two women and three men. Plates per donor: three CD4 naive, three CD4 memory, two CD8 naive, one CD8 memory. Study-level findings and limits: Generation of non-shared clonotypes was less probable than generation of clonotypes shared by all four donors.

Profiled with immunoSEQ multiplex PCR; TCRdb holds only in-frame clones, not every one. The sample carries about 1 million clones, roughly 70% recorded once. Sample: memory CD4+ T cells sorted from blood. Subset described: CD45RA-negative fraction. This TCR was recovered from a man younger than 35 in good health.

This chain's CDR3 is CSVEDGLAGPGSPNEQFF. The CDR3, as DNA: TGCAGCGTTGAAGATGGTCTAGCGGGACCTGGATCACCTAATGAGCAGTTCTTC. The V gene is TRBV29-1, the J gene TRBJ2-1; TRBD2 matches at 9 bases. Trimming cost V 0 bases and J 7 bases; bases outside gene matches: 16. Germline V lookup: CDR1 SQVTM, CDR2 ANQGSEA. This CDR3 has 18 residues.